This T cell receptor (beta chain) is from a study of blood T cells in healthy people across ages. About the study: When template switching was applied, about one barcoded beta molecule was captured per two T cells.

Study-level points and caveats: Both naive CD4+ cell counts and diversity were greater in long-lived donors than in aged donors.

As for this clonotype: Its antigen is still unknown. A much more abundant neighbour one base away suggests this may be a read error.

A second PCR, run for about 7 to 11 cycles, used a sample-barcoded 5' primer plus a J-beta primer mix. Every sample gave at least 2.5 million paired-end reads containing CDR3. TCRdb itself ran the 5' RACE reads through MiXCR, one entry per CDR3 protein. Of approximately 810,000 distinct CDR3 sequences listed, under 30% are singletons. Each donor supplied approximately 10 milliliters of peripheral blood. Sequencing input: blood. The receptor was isolated from a woman older than 75 in good health.

CDR3 nucleotide sequence: TGTGCCAGCAGCCTTTTGGGGCCTCGGGACAGTGAGCAGTTCTTC. Translated: CASSLLGPRDSEQFF. J is TRBJ2-1 and V is TRBV3-1, with 7 bases aligning to TRBD1. J gave up 9 bases and V 4 bases, and 12 bases lay outside the gene matches. The CDR3 loop spans 15 amino acids. CDR1 and CDR2 (germline): LGHDT, YNNKEL (reference sequence).